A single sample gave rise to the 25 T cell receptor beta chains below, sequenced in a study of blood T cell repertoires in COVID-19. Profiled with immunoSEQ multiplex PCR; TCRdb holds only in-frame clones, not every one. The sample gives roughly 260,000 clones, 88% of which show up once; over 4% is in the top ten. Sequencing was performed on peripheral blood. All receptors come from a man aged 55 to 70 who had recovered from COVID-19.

CDR3 loop: CASSFRGVTYNEQFF. The CDR3 region has the DNA TGTGCCAGCAGCTTCCGCGGGGTCACCTACAATGAGCAGTTCTTC. The rearrangement joins TRBV7-3 to TRBJ2-1; possible D gene TRBD2, 6 bases. Germline CDR1 SGHTA, CDR2 FQGTGA. CDR3 size: 15 residues. The V gene lost 3 bases and the J gene lost 2 bases, with 11 bases spanning the gap.

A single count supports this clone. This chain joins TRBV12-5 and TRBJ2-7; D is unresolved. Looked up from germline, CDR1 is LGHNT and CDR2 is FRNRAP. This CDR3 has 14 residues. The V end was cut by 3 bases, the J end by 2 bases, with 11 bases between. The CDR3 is CASGFSPRTYEQYF. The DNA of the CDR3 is TGTGCTAGTGGTTTCTCCCCCAGAACCTACGAGCAGTACTTC.

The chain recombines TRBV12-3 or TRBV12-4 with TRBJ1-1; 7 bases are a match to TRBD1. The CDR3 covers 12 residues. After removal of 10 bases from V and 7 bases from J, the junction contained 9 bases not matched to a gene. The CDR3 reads CATRQGGVEAFF. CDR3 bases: TGTGCCACCCGACAGGGCGGGGTTGAAGCTTTCTTT.

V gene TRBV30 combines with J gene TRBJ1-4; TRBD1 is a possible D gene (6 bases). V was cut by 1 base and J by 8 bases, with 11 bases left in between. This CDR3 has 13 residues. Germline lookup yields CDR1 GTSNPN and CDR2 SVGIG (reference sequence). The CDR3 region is CAWSDVGGEKLFF. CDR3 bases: TGTGCCTGGAGTGATGTTGGGGGCGAAAAACTGTTTTTT.

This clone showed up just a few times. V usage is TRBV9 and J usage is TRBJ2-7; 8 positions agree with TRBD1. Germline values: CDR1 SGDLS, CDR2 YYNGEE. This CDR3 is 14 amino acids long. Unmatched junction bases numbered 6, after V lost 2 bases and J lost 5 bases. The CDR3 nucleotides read TGTGCCAGCAGCGTCACAGGGACAGGAGACGAGCAGTACTTC. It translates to CASSVTGTGDEQYF. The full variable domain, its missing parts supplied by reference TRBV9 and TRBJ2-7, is DSGVTQTPKHLITATGQRVTLRCSPRSGDLSVYWYQQSLDQGLQFLIQYYNGEERAKGNILERFSAQQFPDLHSELNLSSLELGDSALYFCASSVTGTGDEQYFGPGTRLTVT.

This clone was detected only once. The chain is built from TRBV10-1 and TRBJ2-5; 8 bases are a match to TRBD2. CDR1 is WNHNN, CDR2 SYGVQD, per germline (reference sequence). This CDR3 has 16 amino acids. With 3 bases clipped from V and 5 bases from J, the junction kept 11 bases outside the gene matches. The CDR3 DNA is TGCGCCAGCAGTGACGGGCGGAGCGGGGGCATCGAGACCCAGTACTTC. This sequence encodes CASSDGRSGGIETQYF.

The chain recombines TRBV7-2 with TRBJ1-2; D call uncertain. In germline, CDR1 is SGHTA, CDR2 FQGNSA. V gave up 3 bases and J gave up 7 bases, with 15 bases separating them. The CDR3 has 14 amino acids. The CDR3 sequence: CASSFFQAESGYTF. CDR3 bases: TGTGCCAGCAGCTTTTTTCAGGCCGAGAGTGGCTACACCTTC.

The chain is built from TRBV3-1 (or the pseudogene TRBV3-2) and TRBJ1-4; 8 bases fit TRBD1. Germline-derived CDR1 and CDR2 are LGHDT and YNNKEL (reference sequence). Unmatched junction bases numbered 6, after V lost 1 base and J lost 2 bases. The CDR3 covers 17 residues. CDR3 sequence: CASSQVGQGRTNEKLFF. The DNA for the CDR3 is TGTGCCAGCAGCCAAGTCGGACAGGGCCGCACTAATGAAAAACTGTTTTTT.

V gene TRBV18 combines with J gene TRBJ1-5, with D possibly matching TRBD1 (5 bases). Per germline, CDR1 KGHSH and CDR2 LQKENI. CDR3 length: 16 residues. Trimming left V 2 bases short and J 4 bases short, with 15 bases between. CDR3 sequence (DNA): TGTGCCAGCTCACCAGGGTACCAGGGCCTAAATCAGCCCCAGCATTTT. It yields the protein CASSPGYQGLNQPQHF.

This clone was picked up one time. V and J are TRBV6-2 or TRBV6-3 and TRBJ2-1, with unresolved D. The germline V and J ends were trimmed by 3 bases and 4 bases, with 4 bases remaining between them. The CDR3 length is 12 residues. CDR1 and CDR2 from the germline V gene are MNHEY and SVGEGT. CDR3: CASSYSYNEQFF. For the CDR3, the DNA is TGTGCCAGCAGTTATAGTTACAATGAGCAGTTCTTC.

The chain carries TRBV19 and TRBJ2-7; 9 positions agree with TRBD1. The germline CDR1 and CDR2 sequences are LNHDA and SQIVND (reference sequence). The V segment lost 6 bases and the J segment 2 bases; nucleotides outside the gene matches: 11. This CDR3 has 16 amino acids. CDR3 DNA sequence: TGTGCCAGTAGCCCACATTCCGGGACAGGGACCTACGAGCAGTACTTC. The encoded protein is CASSPHSGTGTYEQYF.

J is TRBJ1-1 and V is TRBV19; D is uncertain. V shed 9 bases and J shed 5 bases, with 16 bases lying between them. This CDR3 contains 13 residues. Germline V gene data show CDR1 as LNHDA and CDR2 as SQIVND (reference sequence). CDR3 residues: CASVSTAGTEAFF. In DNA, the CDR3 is TGTGCCAGCGTTTCAACGGCGGGGACTGAAGCTTTCTTT.

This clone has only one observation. As DNA, the CDR3 is TGCGCCAGCAGCCGGACAGGGGTGGGGGAGCTGTTTTTT. Protein: CASSRTGVGELFF. The gene calls are TRBV5-1 and TRBJ2-2; 9 bases agree with TRBD1. Germline-derived CDR1 and CDR2 are SGHRS and YFSETQ. The trim removed 4 bases at V and 8 bases at J, leaving 3 bases unmatched. This CDR3 contains 13 residues.

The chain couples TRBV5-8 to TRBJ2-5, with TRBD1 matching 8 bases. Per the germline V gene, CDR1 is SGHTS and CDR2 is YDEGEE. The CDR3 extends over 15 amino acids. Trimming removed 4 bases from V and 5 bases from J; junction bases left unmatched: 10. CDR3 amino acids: CASSKGQGYSETQYF. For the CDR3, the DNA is TGTGCCAGCAGCAAAGGACAGGGTTATTCCGAGACCCAGTACTTC.

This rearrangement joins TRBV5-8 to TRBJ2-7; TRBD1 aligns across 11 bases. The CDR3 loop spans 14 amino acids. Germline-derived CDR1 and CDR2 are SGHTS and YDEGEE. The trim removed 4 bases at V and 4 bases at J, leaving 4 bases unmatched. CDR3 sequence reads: CASSRTGGGYEQYF. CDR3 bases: TGTGCCAGCAGCCGGACAGGGGGCGGGTACGAGCAGTACTTC.

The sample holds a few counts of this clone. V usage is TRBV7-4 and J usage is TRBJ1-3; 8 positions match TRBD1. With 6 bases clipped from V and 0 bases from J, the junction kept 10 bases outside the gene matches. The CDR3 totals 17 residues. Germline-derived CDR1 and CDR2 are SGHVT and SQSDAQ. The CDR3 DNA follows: TGTGCCAGCAGTTCGACGGACAGGGAGCACTCTGGAAACACCATATATTTT. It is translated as CASSSTDREHSGNTIYF.

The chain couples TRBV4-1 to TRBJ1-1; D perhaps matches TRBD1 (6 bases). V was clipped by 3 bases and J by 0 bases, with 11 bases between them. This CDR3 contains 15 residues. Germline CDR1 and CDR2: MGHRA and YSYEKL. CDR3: CASSHSGAMNTEAFF. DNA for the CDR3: TGCGCCAGCAGCCACTCAGGGGCTATGAACACTGAAGCTTTCTTT.

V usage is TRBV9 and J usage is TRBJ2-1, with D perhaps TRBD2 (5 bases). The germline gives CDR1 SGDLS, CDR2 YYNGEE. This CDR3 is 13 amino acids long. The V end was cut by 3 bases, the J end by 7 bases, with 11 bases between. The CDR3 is CASSEMSGNEQFF. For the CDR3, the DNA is TGTGCCAGCAGCGAGATGTCGGGAAATGAGCAGTTCTTC.

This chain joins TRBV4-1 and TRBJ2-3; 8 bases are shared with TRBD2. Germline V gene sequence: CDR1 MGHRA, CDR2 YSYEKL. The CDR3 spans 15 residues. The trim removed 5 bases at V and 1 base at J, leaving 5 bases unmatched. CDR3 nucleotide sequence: TGCGCCAGCAGCGTCGGGGGGGCGCGCACAGATACGCAGTATTTT. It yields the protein CASSVGGARTDTQYF.

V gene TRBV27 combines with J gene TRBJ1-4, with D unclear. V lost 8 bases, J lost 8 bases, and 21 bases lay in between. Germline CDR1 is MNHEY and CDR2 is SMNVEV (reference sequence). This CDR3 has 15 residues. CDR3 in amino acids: CASPFSDGIREKLFF. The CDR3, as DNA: TGTGCCAGCCCATTTAGCGACGGAATTAGAGAAAAACTGTTTTTT.

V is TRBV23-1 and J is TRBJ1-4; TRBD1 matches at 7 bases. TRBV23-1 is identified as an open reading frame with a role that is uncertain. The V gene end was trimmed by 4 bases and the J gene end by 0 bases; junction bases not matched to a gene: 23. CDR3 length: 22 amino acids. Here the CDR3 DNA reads TGCGCCAGCAGTCCGATATACATTCAGGGACAGACCCTCTGCCCAACTAATGAAAAACTGTTTTTT. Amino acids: CASSPIYIQGQTLCPTNEKLFF.

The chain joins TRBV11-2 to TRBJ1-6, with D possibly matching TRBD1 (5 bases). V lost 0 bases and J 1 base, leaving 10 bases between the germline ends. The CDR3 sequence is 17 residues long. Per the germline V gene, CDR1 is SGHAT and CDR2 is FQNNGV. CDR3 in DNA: TGTGCCAGCAGCTTAGATAGGGGTCAGTCCTATAATTCACCCCTCCACTTT. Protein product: CASSLDRGQSYNSPLHF.

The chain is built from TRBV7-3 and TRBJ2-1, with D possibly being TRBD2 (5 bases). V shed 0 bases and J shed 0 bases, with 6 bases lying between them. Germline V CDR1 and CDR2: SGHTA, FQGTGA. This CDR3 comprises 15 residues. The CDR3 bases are TGTGCCAGCAGCTTAACAACTAGCTCCTACAATGAGCAGTTCTTC. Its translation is CASSLTTSSYNEQFF.

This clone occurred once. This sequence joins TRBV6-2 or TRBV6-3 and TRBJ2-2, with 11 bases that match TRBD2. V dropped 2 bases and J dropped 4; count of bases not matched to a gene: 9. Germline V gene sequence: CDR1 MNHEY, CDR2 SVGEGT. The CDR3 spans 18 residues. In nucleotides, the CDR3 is TGTGCCAGCAGTTACCCGCGGTTGCTAGCGGGGGGCACCGGGGAGCTGTTTTTT. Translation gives CASSYPRLLAGGTGELFF.

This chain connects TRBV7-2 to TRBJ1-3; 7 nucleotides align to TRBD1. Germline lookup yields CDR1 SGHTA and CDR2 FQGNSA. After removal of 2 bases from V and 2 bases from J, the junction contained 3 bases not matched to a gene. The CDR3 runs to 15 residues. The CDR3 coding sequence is TGTGCCAGCAGCTTAAGACAGGGCACTGGAAACACCATATATTTT. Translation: CASSLRQGTGNTIYF.